The sequence of this T cell receptor beta chain was determined in a study of blood T cell repertoires in COVID-19. As for the study in general: Specimens from acute and convalescent COVID-19 originated in the United States, Italy and Spain. Sources were T cells, B-cell-depleted T cells, or PBMCs; the material itself was cDNA or gDNA.

Original data processing: Amplification with reference gene primers provided the estimates of nucleated cell counts. Profiled with immunoSEQ multiplex PCR; TCRdb holds only in-frame clones, not every one. The V and J calls and the clone size are those of that table, but D and trimming were determined from the DNA. The sample carries roughly 140,000 clones, just under 80% recorded once. The sequence came from a woman aged 55-70 years with acute or convalescent COVID-19. Specimen: peripheral blood.

The CDR3 DNA is TGCGCCAGCAGCTCCCCGGCAGGCTCGAACTATGGCTACACCTTC. Translated: CASSSPAGSNYGYTF. V is TRBV5-1 and J is TRBJ1-2; D unclear. The ends were cut back, 3 bases at V and 2 bases at J, with 14 bases in the middle. The CDR3 extends over 15 amino acids. Germline lookup yields CDR1 SGHRS and CDR2 YFSETQ.